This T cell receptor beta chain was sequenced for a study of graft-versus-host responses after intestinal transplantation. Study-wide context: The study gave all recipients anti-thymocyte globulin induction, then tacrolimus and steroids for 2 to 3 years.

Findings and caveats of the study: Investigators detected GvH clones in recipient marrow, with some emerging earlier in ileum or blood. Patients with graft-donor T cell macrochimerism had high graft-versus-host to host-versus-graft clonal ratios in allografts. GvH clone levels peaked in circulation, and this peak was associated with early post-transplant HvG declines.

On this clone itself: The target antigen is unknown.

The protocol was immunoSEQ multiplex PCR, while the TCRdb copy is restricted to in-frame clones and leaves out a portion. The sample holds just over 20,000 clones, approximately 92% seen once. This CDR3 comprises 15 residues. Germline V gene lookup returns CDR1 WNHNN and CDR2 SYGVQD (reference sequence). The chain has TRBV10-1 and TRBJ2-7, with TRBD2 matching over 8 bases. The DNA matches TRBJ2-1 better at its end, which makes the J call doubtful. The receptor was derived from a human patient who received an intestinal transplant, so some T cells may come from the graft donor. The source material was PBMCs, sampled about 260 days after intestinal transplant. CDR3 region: CASSPGGGVGNEQFF. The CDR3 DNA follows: TGCGCCAGCAGCCCCGGGGGGGGCGTGGGGAATGAGCAGTTCTTC.